These 23 T cell receptor beta chains originate from one sample sequenced in a study of blood T cell repertoires in COVID-19. The assay was immunoSEQ multiplex PCR, and TCRdb's table has in-frame clones only and misses some. There are 250,000 to 350,000 clones in the sample; 87% occur only once, and approximately 6% lies in the top ten. The sequenced sample consisted of PBMCs or T cells enriched from blood (not recorded which). These receptors were taken from a woman aged 40 to 49 who had recovered from COVID-19.

The chain is built from TRBV7-2 and TRBJ2-3; 8 nucleotides line up with TRBD2. There are 16 residues in the CDR3. J was trimmed by 4 bases and V by 2 bases; bases with no gene match: 8. Germline V gene lookup returns CDR1 SGHTA and CDR2 FQGNSA. CDR3 amino acids: CASSLQSGRGADTQYF. CDR3 sequence (DNA): TGTGCCAGCAGCTTACAAAGCGGGAGAGGTGCAGATACGCAGTATTTT.

A remark on this clone: Other nucleotide sequences from this sample produce the same CDR3. This rearrangement joins TRBV12-3 or TRBV12-4 to TRBJ2-7; 9 bases agree with TRBD2. V lost 7 bases and J lost 4; bases outside the gene matches: 2. The CDR3 has 12 residues. The CDR3 DNA follows: TGTGCCAGCACAGCGGGAGGATACGAGCAGTACTTC. Protein: CASTAGGYEQYF.

The J gene is TRBJ2-7, the V gene TRBV20-1, with a possible D match to TRBD1 (5 bases). Germline CDR1 DFQATT, CDR2 SNEGSKA (reference sequence). The ends were cut back, 4 bases at V and 3 bases at J, with 7 bases in the middle. This CDR3 spans 11 amino acids. The CDR3 loop is CSAIRDYEQYF. Written as DNA, the CDR3 is TGCAGTGCTATCAGGGACTACGAGCAGTACTTC.

This chain joins TRBV5-1 and TRBJ2-7; TRBD2 agrees at 11 bases. V was pared by 4 bases and J by 4 bases, with 7 bases of the junction left unmatched. From germline, CDR1 is SGHRS and CDR2 YFSETQ. CDR3 length: 15 amino acids. Here the CDR3 reads CASSILAGGRYEQYF. For the CDR3, the DNA is TGCGCCAGCAGCATATTAGCGGGAGGGCGTTACGAGCAGTACTTC.

Ten or more counts support this clone. The gene calls are TRBV5-4 and TRBJ1-1; no reliable D call. CDR3 size: 14 residues. Trimming stripped 2 bases from V and 0 bases from J, with 8 bases between. Germline assignment: CDR1 SGHNT and CDR2 YYREEE (reference sequence). CDR3: CASSLQMMNTEAFF. The CDR3 nucleotides read TGTGCCAGCAGCTTACAGATGATGAACACTGAAGCTTTCTTT. Supplemented by reference TRBV5-4 and TRBJ1-1, the full variable domain reads ETGVTQSPTHLIKTRGQQVTLRCSSQSGHNTVSWYQQALGQGPQFIFQYYREEENGRGNFPPRFSGLQFPNYSSELNVNALELDDSALYLCASSLQMMNTEAFFGQGTRLTVV.

The chain has TRBV5-1 and TRBJ2-5; D might be TRBD2 (6 bases). V gave up 3 bases and J gave up 1 base, with 10 bases separating them. CDR1 SGHRS and CDR2 YFSETQ come from the germline V gene. The length of the CDR3 is 14 residues. This CDR3 reads CASSSSGAQETQYF. In DNA, the CDR3 is TGCGCCAGCAGCTCCTCGGGAGCCCAAGAGACCCAGTACTTC.

This chain joins TRBV3-1 (or the pseudogene TRBV3-2) and TRBJ2-5; TRBD2 matches at 10 bases. CDR1 is LGHDT, CDR2 YNNKEL, per germline (reference sequence). The CDR3 loop spans 16 amino acids. J lost 5 bases, V lost 2 bases, and 8 bases had no gene match. CDR3 sequence (DNA): TGTGCCAGCAGCCAACTATCTAGCGGGAGTGGCGAGACCCAGTACTTC. Its translation: CASSQLSSGSGETQYF.

This chain links TRBV2 with TRBJ1-1, with 9 bases identical to TRBD1. Germline-derived CDR1 and CDR2 are SNHLY and FYNNEI. Trimming at V came to 6 bases and at J to 1 base, leaving 6 bases not matched to a gene. This CDR3 has 15 residues. CDR3 coding DNA: TGTGCCAGCAGAAAGCTGGACAGGGGGAACACTGAAGCTTTCTTT. Its translation is CASRKLDRGNTEAFF.

CDR3 residues: CASSPPASYETQYF. In DNA, the CDR3 is TGTGCCAGCTCACCACCGGCTAGCTACGAGACCCAGTACTTC. The chain joins TRBV18 to TRBJ2-5, with D possibly being TRBD2 (5 bases). The CDR3 totals 14 residues. V lost 0 bases, J lost 5 bases, and 10 bases lay in between. The germline gives CDR1 KGHSH, CDR2 LQKENI. Together with reference TRBV18 and TRBJ2-5, the CDR3 gives the full variable domain: NAGVMQNPRHLVRRRGQEARLRCSPMKGHSHVYWYRQLPEEGLKFMVYLQKENIIDESGMPKERFSAEFPKEGPSILRIQQVVRGDSAAYFCASSPPASYETQYFGPGTRLLVL.

The CDR3 spells CASGGMNTEAFF. In nucleotides, the CDR3 is TGTGCCTCAGGGGGTATGAACACTGAAGCTTTCTTT. The V and J genes are TRBV28 and TRBJ1-1; 7 bases align to TRBD1. The CDR3 sequence is 12 residues long. Germline V gene sequence: CDR1 MDHEN, CDR2 SYDVKM. J lost 0 bases, V lost 11 bases, and 3 bases had no gene match.

V gene TRBV13 combines with J gene TRBJ2-1; TRBD2 matches 10 bases. Germline-derived CDR1 and CDR2 are PRHDT and FYEKMQ (reference sequence). This CDR3 is built from 17 residues. J lost 6 bases, V lost 0 bases, and 8 bases had no gene match. This CDR3 is CASSLGWASSGSNEQFF. CDR3 in DNA: TGTGCCAGCAGCTTAGGCTGGGCCTCTAGCGGGAGCAATGAGCAGTTCTTC. Supplemented by reference TRBV13 and TRBJ2-1, the full variable domain reads AAGVIQSPRHLIKEKRETATLKCYPIPRHDTVYWYQQGPGQDPQFLISFYEKMQSDKGSIPDRFSAQQFSDYHSELNMSSLELGDSALYFCASSLGWASSGSNEQFFGPGTRLTVL.

This clone was detected a few times. The V and J genes are TRBV2 and TRBJ2-7; D uncertain. V was clipped by 6 bases and J by 4 bases, with 7 bases between them. Germline V gene data show CDR1 as SNHLY and CDR2 as FYNNEI. The CDR3 extends over 11 amino acids. The DNA of the CDR3 is TGTGCCAGCAGCACAAAGTACGAGCAGTACTTC. This codes for CASSTKYEQYF. Complete variable domain (other parts from reference TRBV2 and TRBJ2-7): EPEVTQTPSHQVTQMGQEVILRCVPISNHLYFYWYRQILGQKVEFLVSFYNNEISEKSEIFDDQFSVERPDGSNFTLKIRSTKLEDSAMYFCASSTKYEQYFGPGTRLTVT.

The rearrangement links TRBV6-2 or TRBV6-3 to TRBJ1-5, with a tentative D call TRBD1 (5 bases). The CDR3 covers 14 residues. V dropped 6 bases and J dropped 6 bases, with 15 bases sitting between them. The germline CDR1 and CDR2 sequences are MNHEY and SVGEGT. This CDR3 is CASSLRWGGQPQHF. The CDR3, as DNA: TGTGCCAGCAGCCTAAGGTGGGGCGGTCAGCCCCAGCATTTT.

This clone has ten or more counts. The chain uses TRBV10-3 and TRBJ2-7, with D possibly TRBD2 on 6 matching bases. This CDR3 is built from 14 residues. V was pared by 8 bases and J by 3 bases, with 17 bases between. The V gene's germline CDR1 is ENHRY and CDR2 SYGVKD. The CDR3 reads CAIGSGGADYEQYF. In DNA form, the CDR3 reads TGTGCCATCGGTAGCGGAGGGGCGGACTACGAGCAGTACTTC.

This sequence joins TRBV30 and TRBJ1-4; 7 nucleotides line up with TRBD1. Trimming took 1 base from V and 8 from J; bases not matched to a gene: 7. The CDR3 runs to 14 residues. CDR1 GTSNPN and CDR2 SVGIG come from the germline V gene (reference sequence). In DNA form, the CDR3 reads TGTGCCTGGAGTGACAGGGGAAGGGCGGAAAAACTGTTTTTT. Protein sequence: CAWSDRGRAEKLFF.

This rearrangement joins TRBV10-3 to TRBJ1-2; D is undetermined. The V end lost 4 bases, the J end lost 5 bases, and 11 bases lay between the germline ends. This CDR3 comprises 13 residues. The V gene's germline CDR1 is ENHRY and CDR2 SYGVKD. In DNA form, the CDR3 reads TGTGCCATCAGTGGGACGGAGGGTTATGGCTACACCTTC. This codes for CAISGTEGYGYTF.

The chain links TRBV6-2 or TRBV6-3 to TRBJ1-5; D ambiguous. This CDR3 contains 13 residues. V lost 2 bases to trimming and J lost 6 bases, with 8 bases between them. Germline V gene lookup returns CDR1 MNHEY and CDR2 SVGEGT. This CDR3 reads CASSYTESQPQHF. The CDR3 nucleotides read TGTGCCAGCAGTTACACTGAAAGTCAGCCCCAGCATTTT.

J is TRBJ2-1 and V is TRBV3-1 (or the pseudogene TRBV3-2); 8 bases agree with TRBD2. V shed 0 bases and J 4 bases; nucleotides not matched to a gene: 8. This CDR3 has 17 amino acids. Germline lookup yields CDR1 LGHDT and CDR2 YNNKEL (reference sequence). Here the CDR3 reads CASSQDWASGRYNEQFF. Written as DNA, the CDR3 is TGTGCCAGCAGCCAAGATTGGGCGAGCGGGAGATACAATGAGCAGTTCTTC.

This clone was seen a single time. The gene calls are TRBV5-4 and TRBJ1-2; no reliable D call. Trimming removed 0 bases at V and 4 bases at J, with 7 bases between. The CDR3 consists of 13 residues. The germline V gene encodes CDR1 SGHNT and CDR2 YYREEE (reference sequence). The CDR3 loop reads CASSLDTVYGYTF. The DNA for the CDR3 is TGTGCCAGCAGCTTGGATACAGTCTATGGCTACACCTTC.

For this clone: Other nucleotide sequences from this sample produce the same CDR3. The chain employs TRBV7-2 and TRBJ1-5, with 8 positions matching TRBD1. Trimming cost V 1 base and J 5 bases; bases outside gene matches: 1. This CDR3 region has 14 residues. From germline, CDR1 is SGHTA and CDR2 FQGNSA. The CDR3 DNA reads as TGTGCCAGCAGCTTAGGCAGGGGGCATCAGCCCCAGCATTTT. It translates to CASSLGRGHQPQHF. Full variable domain (rest looked up from reference TRBV7-2 and TRBJ1-5): GAGVSQSPSNKVTEKGKDVELRCDPISGHTALYWYRQSLGQGLEFLIYFQGNSAPDKSGLPSDRFSAERTGGSVSTLTIQRTQQEDSAVYLCASSLGRGHQPQHFGDGTRLSIL.

The V call is TRBV7-6, the J call TRBJ2-7; 10 bases line up with TRBD2. V was pared by 5 bases and J by 2 bases, with 6 bases of the junction left unmatched. This CDR3 is 15 amino acids long. The germline CDR1 and CDR2 sequences are SGHVS and FNYEAQ. DNA for the CDR3: TGTGCCAGCAGCCTTACTAGCGGGGCCACCTACGAGCAGTACTTC. Translating gives CASSLTSGATYEQYF.

The genes are TRBV4-1 and TRBJ2-3; 8 nucleotides line up with TRBD1. The V gene end was trimmed by 0 bases and the J gene end by 4 bases; junction bases not matched to a gene: 6. The CDR3 spans 16 residues. Germline V CDR1 and CDR2: MGHRA, YSYEKL. CDR3 amino acids: CASSQDLTGASDTQYF. The CDR3 DNA reads as TGCGCCAGCAGCCAAGACCTGACAGGGGCTTCAGATACGCAGTATTTT.

The genes are TRBV7-2 and TRBJ2-7; weak D call: TRBD1 (6 bases). CDR1 SGHTA and CDR2 FQGNSA come from the germline V gene. Trimming cost V 1 base and J 0 bases, with 10 bases left between them. The CDR3 length is 15 residues. This CDR3 is CASSLDWDTSYEQYF. CDR3 nucleotide sequence: TGTGCCAGCAGCTTAGATTGGGACACCTCCTACGAGCAGTACTTC.